Below, 17 T cell receptor beta chains from the same sample are listed, as sequenced in a study of control samples from healthy donors and cancer patients. TCRdb's copy holds only in-frame clones and misses some; the assay was immunoSEQ multiplex PCR. The sample comprises about 180,000 clones, almost 90% of which are singletons, and around 1.5% rests with the top ten. Sequencing used blood. The receptors here all came from a woman aged 50 to 60 in good health.

The genes are TRBV4-3 and TRBJ1-3; D is uncertain. In germline, CDR1 is LGHNA, CDR2 YSLEER. V lost 0 bases to trimming and J lost 7 bases, with 16 bases between them. The CDR3 is 16 residues long. CDR3 sequence reads: CASSQDLAVTANTIYF. DNA for the CDR3: TGCGCCAGCAGCCAAGATCTCGCGGTTACGGCGAACACCATATATTTT.

This clone has only a few counts. The J gene is TRBJ2-1, the V gene TRBV3-1 (or the pseudogene TRBV3-2); possible D gene TRBD1, 7 bases. The CDR3 is made up of 19 amino acids. The germline V gene encodes CDR1 LGHDT and CDR2 YNNKEL (reference sequence). The CDR3 spells CASEGPRIQGFSGVNEQFF. DNA for the CDR3: TGTGCAAGCGAAGGCCCGCGGATACAGGGGTTTTCGGGGGTCAATGAGCAGTTCTTC.

This clone was counted a single time. The rearrangement links TRBV7-8 to TRBJ2-3; 8 nucleotides match TRBD2. V trimming: 6 bases; J trimming: 2 bases; junction bases outside the gene matches: 13. The V gene's germline CDR1 is SGHVS and CDR2 FQNEAQ. CDR3 size: 17 residues. The CDR3 protein is CASRLNAGLGSTDTQYF. CDR3 nucleotides: TGTGCCAGCAGACTAAACGCGGGACTAGGATCCACAGATACGCAGTATTTT.

This clone was seen a few times. CDR3 DNA: TGTGCCTGGAAACGGCGGCGGCCCTCTGGAAACACCATATATTTT. Its translation: CAWKRRRPSGNTIYF. V gene TRBV30 combines with J gene TRBJ1-3; D gene uncertain. The CDR3 consists of 15 residues. With 4 bases removed from V and 0 bases from J, the gap between germline ends came to 13 bases. Germline values: CDR1 GTSNPN, CDR2 SVGIG (reference sequence).

As to this clone: The same CDR3 is also encoded by other DNA sequences in this sample. The chain uses TRBV29-1 and TRBJ2-7; 8 bases match TRBD2. The V segment lost 5 bases and the J segment 6 bases; nucleotides outside the gene matches: 6. From germline, CDR1 is SQVTM and CDR2 ANQGSEA. The CDR3 sequence is 12 residues long. Here the CDR3 reads CSVPGGPSEQYF. Written as DNA, the CDR3 is TGCAGCGTTCCGGGGGGGCCCTCCGAGCAGTACTTC.

CDR3 in amino acids: CASSQGMGRPAGQPQHF. The CDR3 DNA is TGTGCCAGCAGTCAGGGCATGGGACGGCCGGCGGGTCAGCCCCAGCATTTT. V gene TRBV28 combines with J gene TRBJ1-5; weak D call: TRBD1 (5 bases). Deletions cut 5 bases from V and 6 bases from J, with 23 bases between. This CDR3 region has 17 residues. Germline CDR1 is MDHEN and CDR2 is SYDVKM.

This clone has a handful of counts. The V gene is TRBV30, the J gene TRBJ1-5; 8 bases line up with TRBD1. The CDR3 has 14 residues. Trimming cost V 1 base and J 7 bases; bases outside gene matches: 6. The germline V gene has CDR1 GTSNPN and CDR2 SVGIG (reference sequence). The chain's CDR3 is CAWSATGDGQPQHF. CDR3 coding DNA: TGTGCCTGGAGTGCGACAGGGGATGGGCAGCCCCAGCATTTT.

The chain couples TRBV6-2 or TRBV6-3 to TRBJ2-4; TRBD2 agrees at 12 bases. Germline loops: CDR1 MNHEY, CDR2 SVGEGT. V shed 6 bases and J 4 bases; nucleotides not matched to a gene: 13. There are 18 residues in the CDR3. In nucleotides, the CDR3 is TGTGCCAGCAGCCCCGGGACTAGCGGGTGGAACCTGAAAAACATTCAGTACTTC. Translation: CASSPGTSGWNLKNIQYF.

The gene calls are TRBV29-1 and TRBJ1-2, with D possibly being TRBD1 (6 bases). This CDR3 spans 16 amino acids. The germline V gene has CDR1 SQVTM and CDR2 ANQGSEA. V lost 0 bases and J 5 bases, leaving 19 bases between the germline ends. CDR3 sequence (DNA): TGCAGCGTTGAAGATGTGACCGGGACAAAGGGGTATGGCTACACCTTC. Translated, it gives CSVEDVTGTKGYGYTF. The full variable domain, completed using reference TRBV29-1 and TRBJ1-2, is SAVISQKPSRDICQRGTSLTIQCQVDSQVTMMFWYRQQPGQSLTLIATANQGSEATYESGFVIDKFPISRPNLTFSTLTVSNMSPEDSSIYLCSVEDVTGTKGYGYTFGSGTRLTVV.

The CDR3 nucleotides are TGTGCCAGCAGTTTAAACCGAATGACTGAAGCTTTCTTT. This gives the protein CASSLNRMTEAFF. The chain combines TRBV28 with TRBJ1-1; D is unclear. CDR3 length: 13 amino acids. Germline V gene data show CDR1 as MDHEN and CDR2 as SYDVKM. V lost 2 bases and J lost 5, with 9 bases in between.

The genes are TRBV7-3 and TRBJ2-2; a weak D match, TRBD2 (5 bases). Germline loops: CDR1 SGHTA, CDR2 FQGTGA. The ends were cut back, 6 bases at V and 1 base at J, with 18 bases in the middle. The CDR3 covers 17 residues. The CDR3, as DNA: TGTGCCAGCAGTACCGAACCGGGGATCGGGAACACCGGGGAGCTGTTTTTT. It codes for CASSTEPGIGNTGELFF.

As regards this clone: This specimen includes other DNA sequences encoding the same CDR3. The chain recombines TRBV5-1 with TRBJ1-1; D is uncertain. V was shortened by 0 bases and J by 1 base, with 7 bases between the two germline ends. CDR1 is SGHRS, CDR2 YFSETQ, per germline. This CDR3 region has 14 residues. The CDR3 here is CASSLGAPNTEAFF. DNA for the CDR3: TGCGCCAGCAGCTTGGGGGCTCCGAACACTGAAGCTTTCTTT.

V is TRBV4-1 and J is TRBJ2-1; the D is unclear. Trimming pared 0 bases from V and 3 bases from J, leaving 9 bases between. The CDR3 covers 15 residues. From germline, CDR1 is MGHRA and CDR2 YSYEKL. CDR3 nucleotide sequence: TGCGCCAGCAGCCAAGATAAGGGAAGCTACAATGAGCAGTTCTTC. Translating gives CASSQDKGSYNEQFF.

The gene calls are TRBV7-2 and TRBJ1-2; 8 positions agree with TRBD1. The CDR3 is made up of 13 amino acids. CDR1 is SGHTA and CDR2 is FQGNSA in the germline V gene. V lost 5 bases and J lost 4; bases outside the gene matches: 3. CDR3 coding DNA: TGTGCCAGCAGCGCCGGGACAGGCTATGGCTACACCTTC. Translated, it gives CASSAGTGYGYTF.

This clone was seen just once. V is TRBV20-1 and J is TRBJ2-2; D may correspond to TRBD1 or TRBD2 (5 bases each). The length of the CDR3 is 10 residues. Trimming took off 6 bases at V and 10 bases at J, with 9 bases between the two ends. Germline-derived CDR1 and CDR2 are DFQATT and SNEGSKA (reference sequence). For the CDR3, the DNA is TGCAGTGCCCTGGGGGAGGAGCTGTTTTTT. This sequence encodes CSALGEELFF.

The gene calls are TRBV27 and TRBJ1-1; 8 nucleotides align to TRBD1. Germline loops: CDR1 MNHEY, CDR2 SMNVEV (reference sequence). V was pared by 3 bases and J by 3 bases, with 12 bases of the junction left unmatched. The CDR3 is 17 amino acids. CDR3 coding DNA: TGTGCCAGCAGTTTTGTTAGGGCAGGGGGCTTCTACACTGAAGCTTTCTTT. This translates into CASSFVRAGGFYTEAFF.

The chain joins TRBV21-1 to TRBJ2-5. TRBV21-1 is a known pseudogene. The CDR3 has 10 amino acids. CDR3 DNA: TGTGCCAGCAGCAAAGAGACCCAGTACTTC. This codes for CASSKETQYF.